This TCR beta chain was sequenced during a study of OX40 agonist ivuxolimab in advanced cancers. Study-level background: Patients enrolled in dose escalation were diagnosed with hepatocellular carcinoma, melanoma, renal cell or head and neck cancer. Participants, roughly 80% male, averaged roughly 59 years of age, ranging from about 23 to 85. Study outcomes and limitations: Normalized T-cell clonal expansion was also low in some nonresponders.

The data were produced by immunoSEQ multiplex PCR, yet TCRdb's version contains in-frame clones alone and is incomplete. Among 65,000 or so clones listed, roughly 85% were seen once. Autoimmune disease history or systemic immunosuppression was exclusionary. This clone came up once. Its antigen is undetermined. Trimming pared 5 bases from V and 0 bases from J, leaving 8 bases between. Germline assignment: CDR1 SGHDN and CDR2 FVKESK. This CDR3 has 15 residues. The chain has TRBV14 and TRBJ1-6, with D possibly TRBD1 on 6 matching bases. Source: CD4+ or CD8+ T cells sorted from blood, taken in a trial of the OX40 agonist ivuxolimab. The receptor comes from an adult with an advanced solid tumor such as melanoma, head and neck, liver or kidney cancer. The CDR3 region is CASSARGSYNSPLHF. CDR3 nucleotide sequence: TGTGCCAGCAGCGCCAGGGGCTCCTATAATTCACCCCTCCACTTT. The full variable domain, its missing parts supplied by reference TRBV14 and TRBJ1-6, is EAGVTQFPSHSVIEKGQTVTLRCDPISGHDNLYWYRRVMGKEIKFLLHFVKESKQDESGMPNNRFLAERTGGTYSTLKVQPAELEDSGVYFCASSARGSYNSPLHFGNGTRLTVT.